The sequence of this TCR beta chain was determined in a study of identical twins. MiXCR, applied by TCRdb to the 5' RACE reads, yields one record per CDR3 protein. The sample has 1.5 million to 2 million distinct CDR3 sequences, about 30% seen once. V shed 1 base and J shed 0 bases, with 10 bases lying between them. CDR3 length: 16 residues. Germline lookup yields CDR1 MGHRA and CDR2 YSYEKL. This clonotype was obtained from a newborn girl in good health. The material sequenced was cord blood. This chain links TRBV4-1 with TRBJ2-1, with a possible D match to TRBD2 (6 bases). This CDR3 is CASSQGLVISYNEQFF. In DNA form, the CDR3 reads TGCGCCAGCAGCCAAGGACTAGTCATCTCCTACAATGAGCAGTTCTTC.